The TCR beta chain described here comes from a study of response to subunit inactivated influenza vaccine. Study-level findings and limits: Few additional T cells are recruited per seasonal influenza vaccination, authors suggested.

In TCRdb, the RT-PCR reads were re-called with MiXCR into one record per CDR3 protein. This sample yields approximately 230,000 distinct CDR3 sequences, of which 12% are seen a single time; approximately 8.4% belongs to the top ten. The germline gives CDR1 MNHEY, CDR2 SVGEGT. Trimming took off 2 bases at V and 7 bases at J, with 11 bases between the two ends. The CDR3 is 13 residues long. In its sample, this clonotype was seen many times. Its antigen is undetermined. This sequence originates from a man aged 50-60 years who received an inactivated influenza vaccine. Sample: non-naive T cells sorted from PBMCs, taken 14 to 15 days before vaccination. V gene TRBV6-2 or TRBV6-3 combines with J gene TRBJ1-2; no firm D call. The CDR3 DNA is TGTGCCAGCAGTTACGTCCGCCTAGGTGGCTACACCTTC. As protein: CASSYVRLGGYTF.